These T cell receptor beta chains were read from a single sample in a study of cytomegalovirus exposure and HLA in healthy donors. Libraries were prepared by immunoSEQ multiplex PCR; TCRdb keeps only in-frame clonotypes and omits some of them. The data show 150,000 or so clones, approximately 86% seen once. The sequencing input was PBMCs. These TCRs come from a man aged 18 to 30 in good health and CMV-seropositive. Both conserved end residues are part of each CDR3. D genes are given only for firm matches. Some rows mark clone size as missing; the rest say once, few, many or name a class of expanded clone.

V gene	J gene	D gene	CDR3 length	clone size	CDR3 DNA	CDR3 protein
TRBV18	TRBJ1-1	NA	13	many	TGTGCCAGCTCCCCCTACAGGAGCACGAAGGCTTTCTTT	CASSPYRSTKAFF
TRBV25-1	TRBJ1-1	NA	15	few	TGTGCCAGCAGTGAATCGGCCCAGGATCACACTGAAGCTTTCTTT	CASSESAQDHTEAFF
TRBV27	TRBJ2-3	NA	16	once	TGTGCCAGCAGTTTAATCGCGGGGGCCCTCACAGATACGCAGTATTTT	CASSLIAGALTDTQYF
TRBV7-6	TRBJ2-7	NA	13	once	TGTGCCAGCAGCCCGGACAGCTCCTACGAGCAGTACTTC	CASSPDSSYEQYF
TRBV5-8	TRBJ2-3	NA	14	NA	TGTGCCAGCAGCTCTGGAGTCCGCACAGATACGCAGTATTTT	CASSSGVRTDTQYF
TRBV4-3	TRBJ2-7	TRBD1	16	few	TGCGCCAGCAGCCAAGATCCCGGGACAGGGGCGGACGAGCAGTACTTC	CASSQDPGTGADEQYF
TRBV13	TRBJ1-4	NA	14	NA	TGTGCCAGCAGCTTAGCAGGGGCTAATGAAAAACTGTTTTTT	CASSLAGANEKLFF
TRBV27	TRBJ1-1	NA	13	NA	TGTGCCAGCAGTTTTAGCAGGGACACTGAAGCTTTCTTT	CASSFSRDTEAFF
TRBV6-5	TRBJ1-5	TRBD1	12	NA	TGTGCCAGCAAGGGACAGGGTCAGCCCCAGCATTTT	CASKGQGQPQHF
TRBV28	TRBJ1-2	TRBD1	17	NA	TGTGCCAGCAGTTTAGGGGGACAGGGGGGGATTAGTGGAGGCTACACCTTC	CASSLGGQGGISGGYTF
TRBV7-2	TRBJ2-1	TRBD2	15	NA	TGTGCCAGCAGCCCCGGTCTAGCGGGCTACAATGAGCAGTTCTTC	CASSPGLAGYNEQFF
TRBV4-1	TRBJ2-1	TRBD2	16	NA	TGCGCCAGCAGCCAAGCACTAGCGGGAGGTATTGATGAGCAGTTCTTC	CASSQALAGGIDEQFF
TRBV10-3	TRBJ1-1	NA	13	NA	TGTGCCATCAAAGCTGAACCCAACACTGAAGCTTTCTTT	CAIKAEPNTEAFF
TRBV27	TRBJ1-1	TRBD1	11	NA	TGTGCCAGCCGTAAGGGGGCTGTAGGTTTCTTT	CASRKGAVGFF
TRBV7-2	TRBJ1-5	TRBD1	15	NA	TGTGCCAGCAGCGCGGAGGGGGCAGGTTATCAGCCCCAGCATTTT	CASSAEGAGYQPQHF
TRBV2	TRBJ2-2	TRBD2	15	NA	TGTGCCAGCAGTTCACTAGCGGGCCTTGAAGGGGAGCTGTTTTTT	CASSSLAGLEGELFF
TRBV23-1	TRBJ2-7	NA	14	NA	TGCGCCAGCAGTCAACTGACTGAGATCTACGAGCAGTACTTC	CASSQLTEIYEQYF
TRBV15	TRBJ2-7	TRBD2	21	once	TGTGCCACCAGCAATACCAGAGTGGAGCGGGAGGGCCACAAGAGCTCCTACGAGCAGTACTTC	CATSNTRVEREGHKSSYEQYF
TRBV7-9	TRBJ2-5	NA	13	NA	TGTGCCAGCAGCGGGGAGTGGTGGGAGACCCAGTACTTC	CASSGEWWETQYF
TRBV13	TRBJ1-2	NA	12	NA	TGTGCCAGCAGCTCGTTAAACTATGGCTACACCTTC	CASSSLNYGYTF
TRBV4-1	TRBJ2-7	NA	13	NA	TGCGCCAGCAGCCTGGGAGGGGGGGGCGAGCAGTACTTC	CASSLGGGGEQYF
TRBV5-4	TRBJ2-2	TRBD1	16	NA	TGTGCCAGCAGCTCAACCGGGACAGGAAACACCGGGGAGCTGTTTTTT	CASSSTGTGNTGELFF
TRBV29-1	TRBJ2-7	NA	14	NA	TGCAGCGTTGAATACCGTGACGGAGCCTACGAGCAGTACTTC	CSVEYRDGAYEQYF
TRBV5-1	TRBJ2-7	TRBD2	16	NA	TGCGCCAGCAGCTCCGGACTAGCGGGAGGGCCCTACGAGCAGTACTTC	CASSSGLAGGPYEQYF
TRBV6-5	TRBJ2-3	NA	15	NA	TGTGCCAGCAGCCATACAGGGACACCCACAGATACGCAGTATTTT	CASSHTGTPTDTQYF
TRBV6-1	TRBJ2-7	TRBD2	19	NA	TGTGCCAGCAGTGAGGGCTCAACAGGGCCCGAGCGGGAGTATTACGAGCAGTACTTC	CASSEGSTGPEREYYEQYF
TRBV6-5	TRBJ1-3	NA	15	once	TGTGCCAGCAGTCTTCACACCGACTCTGGAAACACCATATATTTT	CASSLHTDSGNTIYF
TRBV19	TRBJ1-5	NA	13	few	TGTGCCAGTAGTATCAGGGTTGACCAGCCCCAGCATTTT	CASSIRVDQPQHF
TRBV5-4	TRBJ2-4	TRBD2	18	NA	TGTGCCAGCAGCTTGGCCCCTAGCGGGAGTATGGCCAAAAACATTCAGTACTTC	CASSLAPSGSMAKNIQYF
TRBV4-2	TRBJ2-5	TRBD2	13	NA	TGTGCCAGCAGCACCGGACTAGCGGGCGCCCAGTACTTC	CASSTGLAGAQYF
TRBV7-2	TRBJ1-5	NA	15	NA	TGTGCCAGCAGCTTAATTCGACAGGGCAATCAGCCCCAGCATTTT	CASSLIRQGNQPQHF
TRBV4-3	TRBJ1-1	NA	14	NA	TGCGCCAGCAGCCAACCAGGTACGAACACTGAAGCTTTCTTT	CASSQPGTNTEAFF
TRBV7-9	TRBJ2-1	TRBD2	16	once	TGTGCCAGCAGCCTCTCACTAGCGGGGGCCTACAATGAGCAGTTCTTC	CASSLSLAGAYNEQFF
TRBV9	TRBJ2-1	TRBD2	15	NA	TGTGCCAGCAGCGTTCGGACTAGTGAGGGGAATGAGCAGTTCTTC	CASSVRTSEGNEQFF
TRBV7-2	TRBJ1-2	NA	13	NA	TGTGCCAGCAGCTCCCCGGGGAACTATGGCTACACCTTC	CASSSPGNYGYTF
TRBV7-2	TRBJ1-2	TRBD1	14	few	TGTGCCAGCAGCGCTCCTGACAGGGGGGGTGGCTACACCTTC	CASSAPDRGGGYTF
TRBV19	TRBJ1-2	NA	14	NA	TGTGCCAGTAGTATGGGGGCGCGGGGGTATGGCTACACCTTC	CASSMGARGYGYTF
TRBV6-5	TRBJ1-5	TRBD1	14	NA	TGTGCCAGCAGTTACGGGACAGGGGGGCAGCCCCAGCATTTT	CASSYGTGGQPQHF
TRBV2	TRBJ2-7	NA	15	NA	TGTGCCAGCAGTGAATCCCTAGGGAGCTCCTACGAGCAGTACTTC	CASSESLGSSYEQYF
TRBV7-8	TRBJ1-2	NA	19	NA	TGTGCCAGCAGCCAAAGCCAATTTACTACCAGGGGCGTCAACTATGGCTACACCTTC	CASSQSQFTTRGVNYGYTF
TRBV29-1	TRBJ2-5	TRBD2	14	NA	TGCAGCGTGCGTAGCGGGGGCCTATCAGAGACCCAGTACTTC	CSVRSGGLSETQYF
TRBV13	TRBJ2-5	TRBD1	16	NA	TGTGCCAGCAGCTACCGGGACAGGGGGTCAAAAGAGACCCAGTACTTC	CASSYRDRGSKETQYF
TRBV25-1	TRBJ2-5	NA	14	NA	TGTGCCAGCAGTGGGGCCGGTACCCAAGAGACCCAGTACTTC	CASSGAGTQETQYF
TRBV7-9	TRBJ1-4	NA	14	NA	TGTGCCAGCAGCTTATCTAGGAGGAGTGAAAAACTGTTTTTT	CASSLSRRSEKLFF
TRBV27	TRBJ1-1	NA	15	NA	TGTGCCAGCAGCCCCGAGGGTCTACGGAACACTGAAGCTTTCTTT	CASSPEGLRNTEAFF
TRBV13	TRBJ2-7	NA	16	once	TGTGCCAGCAGCTTTGGGGGGGCTAGCGGCTCCTACGAGCAGTACTTC	CASSFGGASGSYEQYF
TRBV27	TRBJ2-1	TRBD2	13	NA	TGTGCCAGCACGGCGGGAGGGCCGGGTGAGCAGTTCTTC	CASTAGGPGEQFF
TRBV5-1	TRBJ2-5	TRBD2	15	few	TGCGCCAGCAGCTTGACAGCGGGGGGGAAGCAGACCCAGTACTTC	CASSLTAGGKQTQYF
TRBV7-8	TRBJ1-5	NA	17	NA	TGTGCCAGCAGCTTAGTATTTGGACAGAGTTGGAATCAGCCCCAGCATTTT	CASSLVFGQSWNQPQHF
TRBV4-2	TRBJ2-1	NA	13	NA	TGTGCCAGCAGCCGTTTCAGGGTCGCTGAGCAGTTCTTC	CASSRFRVAEQFF
TRBV7-6	TRBJ2-3	NA	12	NA	TGTGCCAGCAGCTCGACTCCAGATACGCAGTATTTT	CASSSTPDTQYF
TRBV7-2	TRBJ1-3	NA	14	NA	TGTGCCAGCAGCTTAGTAACAGGGGGAAACACCATATATTTT	CASSLVTGGNTIYF
TRBV10-3	TRBJ1-4	TRBD1	15	NA	TGTGCCATCAGTGAGGCGGACAGGGGGAGTGAAAAACTGTTTTTT	CAISEADRGSEKLFF
TRBV16	TRBJ2-7	NA	14	NA	TGTGCCAGCAGCCAGCCGGAGAGCTCCTACGAGCAGTACTTC	CASSQPESSYEQYF
TRBV12-5	TRBJ1-2	TRBD1	14	NA	TGTGCTAGTGTCAGGGACAGGGGGAACTATGGCTACACCTTC	CASVRDRGNYGYTF
TRBV7-3	TRBJ2-1	NA	13	NA	TGTGCCAGCAGCTTAAGAGGTGGCAATGAGCAGTTCTTC	CASSLRGGNEQFF
TRBV9	TRBJ2-4	TRBD2	15	NA	TGTGCCAGCAGCCTCTCCGGGACTAGTGAAAACATTCAGTACTTC	CASSLSGTSENIQYF
TRBV14	TRBJ2-7	NA	13	NA	TGTGCCAGCAGCCAGGAGGGTGGTTACGAGCAGTACTTC	CASSQEGGYEQYF
TRBV5-1	TRBJ1-2	TRBD1	15	NA	TGCGCCAGCAGCTGGGGGACAGGGGGAGGCTATGGCTACACCTTC	CASSWGTGGGYGYTF